This T cell receptor (beta chain) was recovered during a study of T cell responses to AZD1222 COVID-19 vaccine. Study-wide points: Repertoire samples came only from after the peak T cell response. White British ancestry dominated among donors, who included more females, and clonal diversity was possibly underestimated.

The CDR3 sequence is 15 residues long. Germline V gene data show CDR1 as MNHNS and CDR2 as SASEGT. With V trimmed by 3 bases and J by 9 bases, 8 bases remained unmatched. About this clone: Its antigen is still unknown.

The protocol was immunoSEQ multiplex PCR, while the TCRdb copy is restricted to in-frame clones and leaves out a portion. This table lists 150,000 or so clones. Sequencing was carried out using peripheral blood. This chain uses TRBV6-1 with TRBJ2-1, with 10 nucleotides matching TRBD2. The receptor was isolated from an adult in good health. DNA for the CDR3: TGTGCCAGCAGTGAGTTGTCGGGACTAGCGTCTGAGCAGTTCTTC. Translated: CASSELSGLASEQFF.